The clone carrying this T cell receptor beta chain was observed a handful of times. The antigen is undetermined. This sample was taken from a study of human T cells and chemical hapten exposure. Across the study: Per-sample variation in TCR yield stemmed mainly from small pooled library volume differences.

V dropped 6 bases and J dropped 4; count of bases not matched to a gene: 12. CDR3 size: 15 residues. Germline-derived CDR1 and CDR2 are DFQATT and SNEGSKA (reference sequence). Noted time point: healthy volunteer bleed at 6 weeks. Extraction of total RNA was performed on unfractionated whole blood. Unique molecular identifiers were attached to individual cDNA molecules during library preparation. TCRdb re-called the RACE reads with MiXCR, one entry per CDR3 protein. In the table there are some 78,000 distinct CDR3 sequences, 8.6% of which are singletons. Study-wide findings and caveats: No shift was seen in TCRs above 1 in 1000 frequency with DPC sensitization.

This chain uses TRBV20-1 with TRBJ2-5; 9 bases are a match to TRBD1. The origin of this receptor is a male donor in good health. Some clones in this sample may be carry-over from other donors' samples. Source material: whole blood. CDR3 region: CSAALPGQGRETQYF. The CDR3 bases are TGCAGTGCCGCGCTTCCGGGACAGGGCCGAGAGACCCAGTACTTC.